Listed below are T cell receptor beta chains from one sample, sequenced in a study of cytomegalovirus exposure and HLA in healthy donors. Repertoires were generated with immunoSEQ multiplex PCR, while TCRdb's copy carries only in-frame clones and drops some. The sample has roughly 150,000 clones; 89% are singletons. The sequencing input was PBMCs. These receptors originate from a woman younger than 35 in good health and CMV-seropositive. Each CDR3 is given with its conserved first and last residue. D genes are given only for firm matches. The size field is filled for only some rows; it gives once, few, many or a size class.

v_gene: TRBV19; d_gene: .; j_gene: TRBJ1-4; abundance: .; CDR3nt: TGTGCCAGTAGTATATCGGGGACTGCAACTAATGAAAAACTGTTTTTT; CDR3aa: CASSISGTATNEKLFF
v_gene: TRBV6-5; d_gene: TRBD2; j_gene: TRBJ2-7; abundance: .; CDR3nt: TGTGCCAGCAGCATAGCGGGAGTAGGGTACGAGCAGTACTTC; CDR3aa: CASSIAGVGYEQYF
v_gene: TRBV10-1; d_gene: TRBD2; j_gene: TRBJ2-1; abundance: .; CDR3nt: TGCGCCAGCAGTGTTAGCGGGAGCGGGTACAATGAGCAGTTCTTC; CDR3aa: CASSVSGSGYNEQFF
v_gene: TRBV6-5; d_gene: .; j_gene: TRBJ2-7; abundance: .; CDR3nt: TGTGCCAGCAGTGTGACATCTCCATACGAGCAGTACTTC; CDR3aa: CASSVTSPYEQYF
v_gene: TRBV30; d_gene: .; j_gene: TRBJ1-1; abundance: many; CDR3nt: TGTGCCTGGAGTCAGTCAACAGGGACCACTGAAGCTTTCTTT; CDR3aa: CAWSQSTGTTEAFF
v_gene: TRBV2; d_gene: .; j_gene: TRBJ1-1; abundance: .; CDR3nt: TGTGCCAGCAGTGAGTTCGGGTGGGAGGAAAACACTGAAGCTTTCTTT; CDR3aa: CASSEFGWEENTEAFF
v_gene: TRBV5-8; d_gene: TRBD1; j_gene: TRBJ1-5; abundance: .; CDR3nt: TGTGCCAGCAGCGGGTCCCCGGGCAGGGGGGATAGCAATCAGCCCCAGCATTTT; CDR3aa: CASSGSPGRGDSNQPQHF
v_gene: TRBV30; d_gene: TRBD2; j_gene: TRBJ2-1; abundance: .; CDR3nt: TGTGCTAGCGGGGAGTACAATGAGCAGTTCTTC; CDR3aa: CASGEYNEQFF
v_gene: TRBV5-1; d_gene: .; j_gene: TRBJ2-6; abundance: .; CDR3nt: TGCGCCAGCAGCTTTCGGGGGAGGAGCTCTGGGGCCAACGTCCTGACTTTC; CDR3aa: CASSFRGRSSGANVLTF
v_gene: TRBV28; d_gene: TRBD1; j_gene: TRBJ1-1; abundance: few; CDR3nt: TGTGCCACCCACACCGGGGACAGGGAAGCTTTCTTT; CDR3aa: CATHTGDREAFF
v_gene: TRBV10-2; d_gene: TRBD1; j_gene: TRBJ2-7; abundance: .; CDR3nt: TGCGCCAGCAGTGGGACAGGGTATCACGAGCAGTACTTC; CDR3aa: CASSGTGYHEQYF
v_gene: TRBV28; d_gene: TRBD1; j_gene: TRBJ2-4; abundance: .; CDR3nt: TGTGCCAGCTATGGGACAGGCAAAAACATTCAGTACTTC; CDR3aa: CASYGTGKNIQYF
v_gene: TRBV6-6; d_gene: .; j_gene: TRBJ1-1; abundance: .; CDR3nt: TGTGCCAGCAGTTACTCGGCCAGTATGAACACTGAAGCTTTCTTT; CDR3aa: CASSYSASMNTEAFF
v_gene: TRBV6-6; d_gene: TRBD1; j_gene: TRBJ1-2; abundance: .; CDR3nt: TGTGCCAGCATACCCAGGGGGTCGGGGACCTACACCTTC; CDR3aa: CASIPRGSGTYTF
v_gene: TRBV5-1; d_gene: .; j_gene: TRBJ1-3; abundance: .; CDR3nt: TGCGCCAGCAGCTTGGGGTTACGACAATCTGGAAACACCATATATTTT; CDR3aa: CASSLGLRQSGNTIYF
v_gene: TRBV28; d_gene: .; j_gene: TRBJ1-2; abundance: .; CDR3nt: TGTGCCAGCAGTTCCCCGGGTCGCGGCTACACCTTC; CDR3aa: CASSSPGRGYTF
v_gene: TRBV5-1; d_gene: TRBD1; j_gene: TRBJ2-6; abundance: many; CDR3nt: TGCGCCAGCAGCTTGGGGACAGGGTTAGGGGCCAACGTCCTGACTTTC; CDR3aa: CASSLGTGLGANVLTF
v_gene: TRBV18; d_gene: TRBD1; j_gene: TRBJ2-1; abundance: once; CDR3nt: TGTGCCAGCTCACCGCTACAGGGGAATGAGCAGTTCTTC; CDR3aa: CASSPLQGNEQFF
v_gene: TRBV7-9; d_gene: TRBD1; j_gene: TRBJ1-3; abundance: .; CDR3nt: TGTGCCAGCAGCTCCGGACAGGACACTGGAAACACCATATATTTT; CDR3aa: CASSSGQDTGNTIYF
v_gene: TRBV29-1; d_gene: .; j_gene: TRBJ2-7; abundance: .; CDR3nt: TGCAGCGTAGTAACTAGCACAAGAGTGGGCGAGCAGTACTTC; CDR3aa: CSVVTSTRVGEQYF
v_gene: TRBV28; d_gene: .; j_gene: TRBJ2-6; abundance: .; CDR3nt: TGTGCCAGCAGTACCGTTAGTGGGGCCAACGTCCTGACTTTC; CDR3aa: CASSTVSGANVLTF
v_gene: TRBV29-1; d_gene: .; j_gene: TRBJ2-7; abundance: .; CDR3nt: TGCAGCGTTGTTGGTGGGTGGGAGTCCTCCTACGAGCAGTACTTC; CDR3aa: CSVVGGWESSYEQYF
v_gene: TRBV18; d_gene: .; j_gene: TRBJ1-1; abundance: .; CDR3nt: TGTGCCAGCTCACCACAAGACAGGAGCAACACTGAAGCTTTCTTT; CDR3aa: CASSPQDRSNTEAFF
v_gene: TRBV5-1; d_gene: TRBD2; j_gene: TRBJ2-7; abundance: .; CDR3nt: TGCGCCAGCAGCTCACTAGCGGGAACCTCTGACGAGCAGTACTTC; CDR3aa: CASSSLAGTSDEQYF
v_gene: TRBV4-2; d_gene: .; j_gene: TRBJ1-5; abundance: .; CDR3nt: TGTGCCAGCAGCCAAGTATATTATAGCAATCAGCCCCAGCATTTT; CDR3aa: CASSQVYYSNQPQHF
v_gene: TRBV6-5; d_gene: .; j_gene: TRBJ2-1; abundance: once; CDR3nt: TGTGCCAGCAGCCCCACTGGGGCCCTTTACAATGAGCAGTTCTTC; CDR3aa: CASSPTGALYNEQFF
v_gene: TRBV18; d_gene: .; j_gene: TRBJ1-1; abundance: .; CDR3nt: TGTGCCAGCTCACCACCGTACAGGACTGAAGCTTTCTTT; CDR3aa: CASSPPYRTEAFF
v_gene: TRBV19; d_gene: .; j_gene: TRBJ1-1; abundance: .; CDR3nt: TGTGCCAGTAGTATGGAAGGGGCGCTGGGGACTGAAGCTTTCTTT; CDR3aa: CASSMEGALGTEAFF
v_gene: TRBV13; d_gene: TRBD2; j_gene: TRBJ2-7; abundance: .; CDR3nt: TGTGCCAGCAGCTACTCTAGCGGCTCCTACGAGCAGTACTTC; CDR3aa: CASSYSSGSYEQYF
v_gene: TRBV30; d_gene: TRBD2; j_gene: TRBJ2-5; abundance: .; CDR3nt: TGTGCCTGGACCTCTCCGCTAGCGGTTGCTGGAGAGACCCAGTACTTC; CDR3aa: CAWTSPLAVAGETQYF
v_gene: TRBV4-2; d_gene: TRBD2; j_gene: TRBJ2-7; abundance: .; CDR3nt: TGTGCCAGCAGCCAAGATCCCTCGGGAGGGCCCTACGAGCAGTACTTC; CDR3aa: CASSQDPSGGPYEQYF
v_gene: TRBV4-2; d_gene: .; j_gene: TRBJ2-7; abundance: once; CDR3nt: TGTGCCAGCAGCCAAGTTGCCGGGACTCCTTACTACGAGCAGTACTTC; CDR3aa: CASSQVAGTPYYEQYF